This entry lists 22 T cell receptor beta chains sequenced from one sample in a study of shared clonotypes between healthy human individuals. The protocol was immunoSEQ multiplex PCR, while the TCRdb copy is restricted to in-frame clones and leaves out a portion. The repertoire consists of 500,000 to 650,000 clones, with around three quarters occurring once and the leading ten covering approximately 12%. The source material was PBMCs. Receptors were obtained from a woman aged 40 to 49 in good health. Some clones in this sample may be carry-over from other donors' samples.

This chain uses TRBV6-5 with TRBJ1-2; TRBD1 aligns across 7 bases. V shed 4 bases and J 5 bases; nucleotides not matched to a gene: 4. The CDR3 length is 13 residues. Per germline, CDR1 MNHEY and CDR2 SVGAGI. The CDR3 nucleotides are TGTGCCAGCAGTTCGACAGGGTGGTATGGCTACACCTTC. Its translation: CASSSTGWYGYTF.

This chain uses TRBV7-2 with TRBJ2-7; 11 nucleotides agree with TRBD2. V lost 3 bases to trimming and J lost 2 bases; unmatched junction nucleotides: 6. Germline CDR1 is SGHTA and CDR2 is FQGNSA. This CDR3 comprises 16 residues. The CDR3 spells CASSFRLAGTPYEQYF. The CDR3 DNA reads TGTGCCAGCAGCTTCCGACTAGCGGGGACCCCCTACGAGCAGTACTTC.

The chain combines TRBV6-4 with TRBJ1-1; D is possibly TRBD1 (6 bases). V dropped 6 bases and J dropped 0 bases, with 8 bases sitting between them. The CDR3 loop spans 13 amino acids. The germline gives CDR1 MRHNA, CDR2 SNTAGT. The CDR3 is CASSTGLNTEAFF. DNA for the CDR3: TGTGCCAGCAGCACAGGGCTGAACACTGAAGCTTTCTTT.

Of note for this clone: The same CDR3 arises from other DNA sequences in this sample as well. The chain has TRBV19 and TRBJ1-1; TRBD1 agrees at 7 bases. V was pared by 2 bases and J by 3 bases, with 0 bases of the junction left unmatched. The CDR3 runs 13 residues. Germline CDR1 LNHDA, CDR2 SQIVND (reference sequence). The CDR3 here is CASSIQGDTEAFF. The CDR3 DNA follows: TGTGCCAGTAGTATACAGGGGGACACTGAAGCTTTCTTT. Supplemented by reference TRBV19 and TRBJ1-1, the full variable domain reads DGGITQSPKYLFRKEGQNVTLSCEQNLNHDAMYWYRQDPGQGLRLIYYSQIVNDFQKGDIAEGYSVSREKKESFPLTVTSAQKNPTAFYLCASSIQGDTEAFFGQGTRLTVV.

A word on this clone: This probably arose from a read error, given a far larger clone one base away. The same CDR3 is also encoded by other DNA sequences in this sample. J is TRBJ2-7 and V is TRBV6-1, with D maybe TRBD2 (7 bases). Germline loops: CDR1 MNHNS, CDR2 SASEGT. The CDR3 extends over 15 amino acids. As DNA, the CDR3 is TGTGCCAGCAGTCCTCGACGGGGGGCCTCCTACGAGCAGTACTTT. Translated: CASSPRRGASYEQYF.

The chain carries TRBV5-4 and TRBJ2-2, with 8 bases fitting TRBD2. Per the germline V gene, CDR1 is SGHNT and CDR2 is YYREEE (reference sequence). This CDR3 has 15 amino acids. J lost 4 bases, V lost 0 bases, and 2 bases had no gene match. The CDR3 bases are TGTGCCAGCAGCTTGGAACTAGCGGCCACCGGGGAGCTGTTTTTT. It codes for CASSLELAATGELFF.

The V and J genes are TRBV2 and TRBJ1-1; TRBD1 is a possible D gene (6 bases). Germline loops: CDR1 SNHLY, CDR2 FYNNEI. The CDR3 totals 13 residues. V lost 5 bases and J 7 bases, leaving 14 bases between the germline ends. CDR3 amino acids: CASSQQGGGEAFF. The CDR3 DNA reads as TGTGCCAGCAGTCAACAGGGCGGTGGTGAAGCTTTCTTT.

This chain uses TRBV7-9 with TRBJ2-1; D is uncertain. Trimming removed 8 bases from V and 4 bases from J, with 9 bases in between. The CDR3 is 12 residues long. Germline V CDR1 and CDR2: SEHNR, FQNEAQ (reference sequence). CDR3 DNA: TGTGCCAGCGGGTACGGATACAATGAGCAGTTCTTC. The encoded protein is CASGYGYNEQFF.

The CDR3 loop is CASSQTPGQGVGYTF. In nucleotides, the CDR3 is TGTGCCAGCTCTCAAACCCCGGGACAGGGGGTTGGCTACACCTTC. V gene TRBV18 combines with J gene TRBJ1-2, with 11 bases matching TRBD1. In germline, CDR1 is KGHSH, CDR2 LQKENI. The V and J ends lost 6 bases and 7 bases, in that order; junction bases with no gene match: 10. This CDR3 has 15 residues.

This rearrangement joins TRBV19 to TRBJ1-4; D gene ambiguous. Trimming removed 6 bases from V and 0 bases from J, with 11 bases in between. This CDR3 has 15 amino acids. The V gene's germline CDR1 is LNHDA and CDR2 SQIVND (reference sequence). This CDR3 reads CASRIAHATNEKLFF. As DNA, the CDR3 is TGTGCCAGTAGGATTGCCCACGCAACTAATGAAAAACTGTTTTTT.

This clone was counted only a few times. This chain joins TRBV18 and TRBJ2-6, with a possible D match to TRBD1 (6 bases). The CDR3 is 17 amino acids. Germline values: CDR1 KGHSH, CDR2 LQKENI. Trimming removed 6 bases at V and 2 bases at J, with 17 bases between. The CDR3 here is CASSSGPQGTGANVLTF. The CDR3 DNA follows: TGTGCCAGCTCCTCCGGTCCACAGGGAACTGGGGCCAACGTCCTGACTTTC.

The V gene is TRBV10-3, the J gene TRBJ2-5, with 7 bases fitting TRBD2. The CDR3 has 11 amino acids. J lost 5 bases, V lost 10 bases, and 4 bases had no gene match. Germline V gene data show CDR1 as ENHRY and CDR2 as SYGVKD. CDR3 DNA sequence: TGTGCCACCCGGGGGGAGGAGACCCAGTACTTC. Translating it yields CATRGEETQYF.

The chain has TRBV18 and TRBJ2-2, with 9 bases that match TRBD2. The CDR3 is 16 residues long. From germline, CDR1 is KGHSH and CDR2 LQKENI. The ends lost 2 bases at V and 6 bases at J; junction bases unmatched: 7. The chain's CDR3 is CASSPSVAGVAGELFF. The CDR3 DNA reads TGTGCCAGCTCACCATCAGTAGCGGGAGTAGCCGGGGAGCTGTTTTTT.

The rearrangement joins TRBV6-4 to TRBJ2-6; D ambiguous. V lost 0 bases and J 0 bases, leaving 3 bases between the germline ends. Per the germline V gene, CDR1 is MRHNA and CDR2 is SNTAGT. This CDR3 contains 15 residues. This chain's CDR3 is CASSDSNSGANVLTF. In DNA form, the CDR3 reads TGTGCCAGCAGTGACTCTAACTCTGGGGCCAACGTCCTGACTTTC.

V and J are TRBV10-2 and TRBJ1-2, with 7 bases that match TRBD1. The CDR3 spans 12 residues. Germline values: CDR1 WSHSY, CDR2 SAAADI. Unmatched junction bases numbered 7, after V lost 7 bases and J lost 8 bases. CDR3 amino acids: CASTTGDVGYTF. CDR3 bases: TGCGCCAGCACCACAGGGGATGTAGGCTACACCTTC.

The genes are TRBV29-1 and TRBJ1-1; D possibly corresponds to TRBD1 (5 bases). The V and J ends lost 6 bases and 8 bases respectively, with 10 bases between them. This CDR3 region has 10 residues. Looked up from germline, CDR1 is SQVTM and CDR2 is ANQGSEA. CDR3 region: CSVGRDEAFF. CDR3 DNA: TGCAGCGTAGGGAGGGACGAAGCTTTCTTT.

The chain carries TRBV6-1 and TRBJ1-1; D not certain. The length of the CDR3 is 11 residues. Trimming removed 7 bases from V and 3 bases from J, with 6 bases in between. Germline CDR1 MNHNS, CDR2 SASEGT. The CDR3 DNA is TGTGCCAGCACCACAGACACTGAAGCTTTCTTT. Protein product: CASTTDTEAFF.

The chain is built from TRBV19 and TRBJ2-1; the match to TRBD2 covers 9 bases. The germline V gene has CDR1 LNHDA and CDR2 SQIVND (reference sequence). Trimming cost V 3 bases and J 4 bases; bases outside gene matches: 4. The CDR3 extends over 15 amino acids. CDR3 bases: TGTGCCAGTAGTATCAAGGCGGGAGGGTACAATGAGCAGTTCTTC. Protein product: CASSIKAGGYNEQFF.

The chain employs TRBV11-2 and TRBJ2-1; D gene uncertain. CDR3 size: 14 residues. Trimming cost V 5 bases and J 5 bases, with 13 bases left between them. CDR1 is SGHAT and CDR2 is FQNNGV in the germline V gene. The CDR3 is CASSLDPGNNEQFF. CDR3 in DNA: TGTGCCAGCAGCCTCGACCCAGGCAACAATGAGCAGTTCTTC.

The gene calls are TRBV9 and TRBJ2-1; D unclear. The CDR3 consists of 15 residues. Trimming left V 0 bases short and J 0 bases short, with 7 bases between. The germline V gene has CDR1 SGDLS and CDR2 YYNGEE. CDR3 sequence: CASSVDLSSYNEQFF. The CDR3 nucleotides are TGTGCCAGCAGCGTAGACTTGAGCTCCTACAATGAGCAGTTCTTC.

This clone was detected ten times or more. V is TRBV4-1 and J is TRBJ2-2, with TRBD2 identical over 13 bases. The CDR3 runs to 16 residues. Germline V gene lookup returns CDR1 MGHRA and CDR2 YSYEKL. V dropped 2 bases and J dropped 7; count of bases not matched to a gene: 4. The CDR3 region is CASSQTSGRADGELFF. Written as DNA, the CDR3 is TGCGCCAGCAGCCAAACTAGCGGGAGGGCCGACGGGGAGCTGTTTTTT.

The chain links TRBV5-5 to TRBJ1-1; D is uncertain. Deletions cut 0 bases from V and 1 base from J, with 7 bases between. This CDR3 region has 14 residues. Germline values: CDR1 SGHKS, CDR2 YYEKEE (reference sequence). For the CDR3, the DNA is TGTGCCAGCAGCTTGGTACCGGGGAACACTGAAGCTTTCTTT. This codes for CASSLVPGNTEAFF.